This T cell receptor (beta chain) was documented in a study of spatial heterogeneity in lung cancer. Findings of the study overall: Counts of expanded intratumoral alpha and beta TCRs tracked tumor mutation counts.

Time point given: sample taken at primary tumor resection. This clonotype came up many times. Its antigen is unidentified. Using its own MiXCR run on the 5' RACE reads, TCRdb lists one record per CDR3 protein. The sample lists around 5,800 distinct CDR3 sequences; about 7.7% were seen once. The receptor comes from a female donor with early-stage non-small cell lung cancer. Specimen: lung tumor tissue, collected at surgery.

CDR3 sequence (DNA): TGTGCCAGCAGCCCGGGACAGGGGGTGGGAGAGACCCAGTACTTC. Its protein product is CASSPGQGVGETQYF. The chain uses TRBV3-1 and TRBJ2-5, with 11 bases lining up with TRBD1. Germline values: CDR1 LGHDT, CDR2 YNNKEL (reference sequence). With V trimmed by 4 bases and J by 4 bases, 5 bases remained unmatched. CDR3 length: 15 amino acids.